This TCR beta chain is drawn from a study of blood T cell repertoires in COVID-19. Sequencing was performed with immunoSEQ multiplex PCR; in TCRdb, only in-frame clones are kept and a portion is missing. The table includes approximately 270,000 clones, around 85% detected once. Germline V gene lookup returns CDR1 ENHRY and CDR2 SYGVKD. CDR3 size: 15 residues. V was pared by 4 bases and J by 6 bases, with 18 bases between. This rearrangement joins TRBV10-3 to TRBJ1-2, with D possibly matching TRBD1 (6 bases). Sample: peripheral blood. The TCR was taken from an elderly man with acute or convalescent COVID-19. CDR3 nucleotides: TGTGCCATCAGTGGCCCGACAGGTAGAACAAATGGCTACACCTTC. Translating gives CAISGPTGRTNGYTF.